Following are 14 T cell receptor beta chains from one sample sequenced in a study of cytomegalovirus exposure and HLA in healthy donors. PCR employed 60 Vbeta and 13 Jbeta primers. Sequencing was performed with immunoSEQ multiplex PCR; in TCRdb, only in-frame clones are kept and a portion is missing. The table has about 200,000 clones, approximately 80% seen once. The sample taken for sequencing was PBMCs. Receptor source: a woman aged 30 to 39 in good health and CMV-seronegative.

The genes are TRBV15 and TRBJ2-7; TRBD2 agrees at 7 bases. This CDR3 is 14 amino acids long. The ends lost 6 bases at V and 6 bases at J; junction bases unmatched: 11. Per germline, CDR1 LNHNV and CDR2 YYDKDF (reference sequence). The CDR3 DNA sequence: TGTGCCACCAGGACTGGGAGGGGCATTGGCGAGCAGTACTTC. The encoded protein is CATRTGRGIGEQYF. The full variable domain, rest sourced from reference TRBV15 and TRBJ2-7, is DAMVIQNPRYQVTQFGKPVTLSCSQTLNHNVMYWYQQKSSQAPKLLFHYYDKDFNNEADTPDNFQSRRPNTSFCFLDIRSPGLGDTAMYLCATRTGRGIGEQYFGPGTRLTVT.

This sequence joins TRBV27 and TRBJ1-4; 10 positions match TRBD1. The CDR3 has 13 residues. Unmatched junction bases numbered 6, after V lost 6 bases and J lost 11 bases. Germline-derived CDR1 and CDR2 are MNHEY and SMNVEV (reference sequence). The CDR3 DNA reads as TGTGCCAGCAGGGGACAGGGGATAGGTAAACTGTTTTTT. Its translation is CASRGQGIGKLFF.

This clone appeared once. V is TRBV15 and J is TRBJ1-5; TRBD1 matches at 9 bases. This CDR3 has 17 amino acids. With V trimmed by 0 bases and J by 2 bases, 5 bases remained unmatched. Germline V CDR1 and CDR2: LNHNV, YYDKDF (reference sequence). CDR3 nucleotide sequence: TGTGCCACCAGCAGAGATGTTAGGACAGGGGGCAATCAGCCCCAGCATTTT. Protein product: CATSRDVRTGGNQPQHF.

Notes on this clone: It differs at one base from a far larger clone, so likely a read error. The gene calls are TRBV11-2 and TRBJ2-7, with 7 bases aligning to TRBD1. Germline V gene data show CDR1 as SGHAT and CDR2 as FQNNGV. CDR3 size: 13 residues. The V segment lost 3 bases and the J segment 1 base; nucleotides outside the gene matches: 0. DNA of the CDR3: TGTGCCAGCAGCTTGGGACAGTCCTACGAGCAGTACTTC. The encoded protein is CASSLGQSYEQYF.

The V and J genes are TRBV4-1 and TRBJ2-3; 8 bases line up with TRBD2. With V trimmed by 4 bases and J by 4 bases, 10 bases remained unmatched. CDR1 is MGHRA, CDR2 YSYEKL, per germline. The CDR3 has 16 residues. This chain's CDR3 is CASSPRGAGVPDTQYF. The CDR3 bases are TGCGCCAGCAGCCCCCGAGGAGCGGGAGTACCAGATACGCAGTATTTT.

This clone was observed a few times. The chain links TRBV5-4 to TRBJ2-3, with D possibly matching TRBD1 (6 bases). Germline CDR1 reads SGHNT; CDR2 reads YYREEE (reference sequence). V lost 1 base and J 0 bases, leaving 9 bases between the germline ends. CDR3 size: 15 residues. CDR3 residues: CASSLSRGSTDTQYF. The CDR3 nucleotides read TGTGCCAGCAGCTTGTCCAGGGGAAGCACAGATACGCAGTATTTT.

V and J are TRBV6-5 and TRBJ2-7, with 7 bases fitting TRBD2. CDR1 and CDR2 (germline): MNHEY, SVGAGI. The CDR3 consists of 13 residues. The ends lost 7 bases at V and 5 bases at J; junction bases unmatched: 8. CDR3 region: CASTWGGLHEQYF. For the CDR3, the DNA is TGTGCCAGCACCTGGGGGGGTCTCCACGAGCAGTACTTC.

The chain has TRBV4-2 and TRBJ2-7, with D tentatively TRBD1 (5 bases). The CDR3 loop spans 15 amino acids. Deletions cut 1 base from V and 6 bases from J, with 16 bases between. The germline gives CDR1 LGHNA, CDR2 YNFKEQ. The CDR3 DNA sequence: TGTGCCAGCAGCCAAGCTGACAGCCTAGTTGGCGAGCAGTACTTC. Encoded protein: CASSQADSLVGEQYF.

The genes are TRBV11-2 and TRBJ2-7, with 7 bases fitting TRBD1. Germline CDR1 SGHAT, CDR2 FQNNGV. This CDR3 spans 16 amino acids. The V segment lost 6 bases and the J segment 2 bases; nucleotides outside the gene matches: 13. Here the CDR3 DNA reads TGTGCCAGCAGATCTATCCGCCGGGACAGACCCTACGAGCAGTACTTC. Protein: CASRSIRRDRPYEQYF. Full variable domain (missing parts from reference TRBV11-2 and TRBJ2-7): EAGVAQSPRYKIIEKRQSVAFWCNPISGHATLYWYQQILGQGPKLLIQFQNNGVVDDSQLPKDRFSAERLKGVDSTLKIQPAKLEDSAVYLCASRSIRRDRPYEQYFGPGTRLTVT.

The rearrangement uses TRBV7-6 and TRBJ2-2; 9 positions match TRBD1. The CDR3 is made up of 15 amino acids. The V gene end was trimmed by 6 bases and the J gene end by 6 bases; junction bases not matched to a gene: 8. Germline V lookup: CDR1 SGHVS, CDR2 FNYEAQ. The CDR3 nucleotides are TGTGCCAGCAGGAATACAGGGGGCTCCGCCGGGGAGCTGTTTTTT. The encoded protein is CASRNTGGSAGELFF.

The sample holds a few counts of this clone. The chain has TRBV5-1 and TRBJ1-2; 8 positions match TRBD1. The CDR3 has 16 residues. The J segment lost 4 bases and the V segment lost 3 bases, leaving 11 bases of the junction unmatched. Germline V lookup: CDR1 SGHRS, CDR2 YFSETQ. The DNA of the CDR3 is TGCGCCAGCAGCTCAAGTCCCGGACAGGGAGTCTATGGCTACACCTTC. This encodes CASSSSPGQGVYGYTF.

The rearrangement uses TRBV5-8 and TRBJ2-5, with TRBD1 matching over 7 bases. The V and J ends lost 0 bases and 1 base, in that order; junction bases with no gene match: 3. The germline gives CDR1 SGHTS, CDR2 YDEGEE. This CDR3 region has 15 residues. This chain's CDR3 is CASSLAGDSQETQYF. In nucleotides, the CDR3 is TGTGCCAGCAGCTTGGCTGGGGACAGCCAAGAGACCCAGTACTTC.

The chain carries TRBV2 and TRBJ1-1; D may be TRBD1 (6 bases). The CDR3 is 13 amino acids. The germline V gene has CDR1 SNHLY and CDR2 FYNNEI. This chain's CDR3 is CVPTQGRNTEAFF. The CDR3 DNA sequence: TGTGTCCCGACACAGGGCCGGAACACTGAAGCTTTCTTT. The full variable domain, its missing parts supplied by reference TRBV2 and TRBJ1-1, is EPEVTQTPSHQVTQMGQEVILRCVPISNHLYFYWYRQILGQKVEFLVSFYNNEISEKSEIFDDQFSVERPDGSNFTLKIRSTKLEDSAMYFCVPTQGRNTEAFFGQGTRLTVV.

V is TRBV7-6 and J is TRBJ1-6, with D perhaps TRBD1 (5 bases). The V end was cut by 1 base, the J end by 4 bases, with 8 bases between. Germline loops: CDR1 SGHVS, CDR2 FNYEAQ. The CDR3 is 15 residues long. The CDR3 DNA reads TGTGCCAGCAGCTTAGGTGACAGATATAATTCACCCCTCCACTTT. This codes for CASSLGDRYNSPLHF.